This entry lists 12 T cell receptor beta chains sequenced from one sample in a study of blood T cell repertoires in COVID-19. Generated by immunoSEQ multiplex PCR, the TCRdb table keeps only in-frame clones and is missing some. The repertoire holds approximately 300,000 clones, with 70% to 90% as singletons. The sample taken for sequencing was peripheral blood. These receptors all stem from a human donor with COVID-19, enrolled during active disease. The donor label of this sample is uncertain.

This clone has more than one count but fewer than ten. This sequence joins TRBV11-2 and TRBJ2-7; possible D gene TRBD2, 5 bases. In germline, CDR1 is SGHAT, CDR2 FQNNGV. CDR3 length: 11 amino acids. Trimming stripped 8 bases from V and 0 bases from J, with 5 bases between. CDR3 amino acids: CASGSSYEQYF. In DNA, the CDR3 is TGTGCCAGCGGGAGCTCCTACGAGCAGTACTTC. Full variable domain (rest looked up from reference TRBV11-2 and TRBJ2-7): EAGVAQSPRYKIIEKRQSVAFWCNPISGHATLYWYQQILGQGPKLLIQFQNNGVVDDSQLPKDRFSAERLKGVDSTLKIQPAKLEDSAVYLCASGSSYEQYFGPGTRLTVT.

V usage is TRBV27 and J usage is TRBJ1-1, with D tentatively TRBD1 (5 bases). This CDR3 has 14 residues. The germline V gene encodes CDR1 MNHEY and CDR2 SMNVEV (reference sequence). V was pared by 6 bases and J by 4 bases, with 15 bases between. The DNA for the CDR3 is TGTGCCAGCAGGGGGACTGCCCTGAGCACTGAAGCTTTCTTT. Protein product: CASRGTALSTEAFF.

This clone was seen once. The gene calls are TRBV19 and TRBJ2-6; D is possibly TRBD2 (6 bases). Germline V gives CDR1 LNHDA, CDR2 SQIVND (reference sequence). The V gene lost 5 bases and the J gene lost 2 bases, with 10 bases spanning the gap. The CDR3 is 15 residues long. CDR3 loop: CASSATGAGANVLTF. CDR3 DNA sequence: TGTGCCAGTAGTGCCACGGGGGCTGGGGCCAACGTCCTGACTTTC.

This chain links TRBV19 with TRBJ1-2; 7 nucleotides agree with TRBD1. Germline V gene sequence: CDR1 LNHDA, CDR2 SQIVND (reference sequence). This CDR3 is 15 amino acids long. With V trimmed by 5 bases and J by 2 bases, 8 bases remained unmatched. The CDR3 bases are TGTGCCAGTAGTCCTATACAGGGGAGGAACTATGGCTACACCTTC. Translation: CASSPIQGRNYGYTF.

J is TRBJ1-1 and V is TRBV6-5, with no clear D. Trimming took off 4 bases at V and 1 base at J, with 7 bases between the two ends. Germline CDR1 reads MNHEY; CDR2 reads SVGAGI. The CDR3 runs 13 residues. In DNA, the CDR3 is TGTGCCAGCAGTTCTATCGGGAACACTGAAGCTTTCTTT. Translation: CASSSIGNTEAFF.

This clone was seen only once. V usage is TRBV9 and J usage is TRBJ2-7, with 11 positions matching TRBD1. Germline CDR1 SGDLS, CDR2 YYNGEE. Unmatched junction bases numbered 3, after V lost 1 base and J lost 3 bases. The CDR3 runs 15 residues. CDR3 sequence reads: CASSVQGQGDYEQYF. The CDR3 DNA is TGTGCCAGCAGCGTACAGGGACAGGGGGACTACGAGCAGTACTTC.

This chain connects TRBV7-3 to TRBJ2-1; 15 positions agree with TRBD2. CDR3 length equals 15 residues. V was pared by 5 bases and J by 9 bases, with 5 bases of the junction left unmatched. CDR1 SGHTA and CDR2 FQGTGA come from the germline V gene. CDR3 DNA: TGTGCCAGCAGCCCGGGACTAGCGGGAGGAACTGAGCAGTTCTTC. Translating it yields CASSPGLAGGTEQFF.

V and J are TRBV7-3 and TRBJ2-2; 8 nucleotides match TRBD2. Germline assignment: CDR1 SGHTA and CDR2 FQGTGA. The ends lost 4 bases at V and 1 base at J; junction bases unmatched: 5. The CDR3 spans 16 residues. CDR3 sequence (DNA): TGTGCCAGCAGCTCTGTAGCGGGGATGAACACCGGGGAGCTGTTTTTT. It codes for CASSSVAGMNTGELFF.

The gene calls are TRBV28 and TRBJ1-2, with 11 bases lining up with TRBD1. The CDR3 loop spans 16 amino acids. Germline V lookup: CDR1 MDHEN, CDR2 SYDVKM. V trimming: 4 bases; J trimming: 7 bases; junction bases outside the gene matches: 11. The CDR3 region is CASSSGSGQGAGGYTF. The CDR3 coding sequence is TGTGCCAGCAGTTCGGGCTCCGGACAGGGGGCTGGTGGCTACACCTTC.

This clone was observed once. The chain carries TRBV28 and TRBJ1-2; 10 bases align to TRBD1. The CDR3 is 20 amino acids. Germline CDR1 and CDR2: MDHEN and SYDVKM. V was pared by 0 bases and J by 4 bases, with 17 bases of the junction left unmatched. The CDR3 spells CASSLWGGATGGDGPYGYTF. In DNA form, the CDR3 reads TGTGCCAGCAGTTTATGGGGCGGGGCGACAGGGGGCGATGGTCCCTATGGCTACACCTTC.

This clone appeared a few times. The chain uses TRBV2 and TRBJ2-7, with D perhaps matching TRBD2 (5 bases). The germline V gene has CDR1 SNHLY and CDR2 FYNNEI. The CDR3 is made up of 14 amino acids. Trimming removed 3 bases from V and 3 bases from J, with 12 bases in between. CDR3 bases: TGTGCCAGCAGTGAGGCGCCGGGGTACTACGAGCAGTACTTC. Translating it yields CASSEAPGYYEQYF.

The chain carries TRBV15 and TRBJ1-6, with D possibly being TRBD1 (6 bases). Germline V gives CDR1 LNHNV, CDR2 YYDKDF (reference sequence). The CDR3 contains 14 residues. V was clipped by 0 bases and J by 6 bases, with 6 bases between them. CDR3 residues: CATSRDRGNSPLHF. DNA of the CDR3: TGTGCCACCAGCAGAGACAGGGGTAATTCACCCCTCCACTTT.